A few counts support the clone carrying this T cell receptor (beta chain). The data originate from a study of blood T cell repertoires in COVID-19. Germline lookup yields CDR1 LGHDT and CDR2 YNNKEL (reference sequence). V gave up 4 bases and J gave up 6 bases, with 6 bases separating them. This CDR3 is built from 12 residues. The assay was immunoSEQ multiplex PCR, and TCRdb's table has in-frame clones only and misses some. The sample contains 130,000 to 150,000 clones, approximately 89% of which appear only once. The sequenced material came from peripheral blood. The sequence came from a woman aged 50 to 60 with acute or convalescent COVID-19. V usage is TRBV3-1 (or the pseudogene TRBV3-2) and J usage is TRBJ2-2; the D is unclear. CDR3 DNA sequence: TGTGCCAGCAGCCCCTTTTCCGGGGAGCTGTTTTTT. Translation gives CASSPFSGELFF.